This TCR beta chain was sequenced during a study of lymphopenia after photon versus proton radiotherapy. V lost 4 bases and J 0 bases, leaving 13 bases between the germline ends. The length of the CDR3 is 15 residues. Germline V lookup: CDR1 SGDLS, CDR2 YYNGEE. TCRdb's copy holds only in-frame clones and misses some; the assay was immunoSEQ multiplex PCR. The sample yields approximately 80,000 clones, about four fifths seen once. The J gene is TRBJ1-1, the V gene TRBV9, with D possibly TRBD1 on 5 matching bases. This sample comprised peripheral blood, obtained from a patient treated with proton-based radiotherapy. The source is a man aged 60 to 75 with pancreatic cancer. The CDR3 sequence: CASSPTGLVNTEAFF. The CDR3 DNA is TGTGCCAGCAGCCCAACAGGTCTAGTGAACACTGAAGCTTTCTTT.